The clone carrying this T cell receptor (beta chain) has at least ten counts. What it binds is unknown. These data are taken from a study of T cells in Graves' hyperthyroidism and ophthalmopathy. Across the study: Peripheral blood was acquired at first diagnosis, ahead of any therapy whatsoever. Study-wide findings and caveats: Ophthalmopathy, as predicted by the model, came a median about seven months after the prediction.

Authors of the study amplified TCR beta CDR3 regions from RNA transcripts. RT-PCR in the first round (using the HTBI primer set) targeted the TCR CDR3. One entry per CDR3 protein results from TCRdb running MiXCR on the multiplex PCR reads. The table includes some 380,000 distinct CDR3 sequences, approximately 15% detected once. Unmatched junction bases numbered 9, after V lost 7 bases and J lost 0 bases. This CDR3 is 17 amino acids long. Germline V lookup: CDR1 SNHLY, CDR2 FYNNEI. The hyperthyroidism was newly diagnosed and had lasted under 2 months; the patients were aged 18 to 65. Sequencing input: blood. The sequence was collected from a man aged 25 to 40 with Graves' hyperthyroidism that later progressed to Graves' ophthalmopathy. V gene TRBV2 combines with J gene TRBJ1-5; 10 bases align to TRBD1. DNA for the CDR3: TGTGCCAGCAACCGGGACAGGGGACCTTATAGCAATCAGCCCCAGCATTTT. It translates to CASNRDRGPYSNQPQHF.